The clone carrying this TCR beta chain was counted only a few times. Its target is unknown. A second PCR of about 6 to 12 cycles used a sample-barcoded 5' primer and a J-beta primer mix. TCRdb reprocessed the 5' RACE reads with MiXCR, giving one entry per CDR3 protein. Of 850,000 to 1,100,000 distinct CDR3 sequences in the sample, 35% to 40% are singletons; the top ten hold roughly 13%. The germline V gene has CDR1 PRHDT and CDR2 FYEKMQ (reference sequence). V was shortened by 0 bases and J by 8 bases, with 17 bases between the two germline ends. The CDR3 consists of 16 residues. These data are taken from a study of blood T cells in healthy people across ages. Overall study results and limits: With donor CMV status unknown, expanded clonotype changes were possibly confounded. Donors of long life had a larger count of naive CD4+ cells and greater diversity than aged donors.

The TCR sequence derives from a man younger than 30 in good health. Source material: blood. The gene calls are TRBV13 and TRBJ2-1, with D unclear. The CDR3 nucleotides are TGTGCCAGCAGCTTAGGGGCCAGCCGGCGACAATATGAGCAGTTCTTC. Its translation: CASSLGASRRQYEQFF.